Presented here are 7 T cell receptor beta chains from one specimen sequenced in a study of cytomegalovirus exposure and HLA in healthy donors. The PCR was carried out with 60 Vbeta primers and 13 Jbeta primers. Only in-frame clones appear in the TCRdb table, and some are missing; sequencing was by immunoSEQ multiplex PCR. The sample consists of roughly 130,000 clones, 8% to 9.5% of them appearing once. Sequencing input: PBMCs. The receptors were gathered from a man aged 35 to 55 in good health and CMV-seronegative.

This clone appeared a few times. The rearrangement joins TRBV25-1 to TRBJ1-2; TRBD1 matches 11 bases. The germline CDR1 and CDR2 sequences are MGHDK and SYGVNS. This CDR3 region has 16 residues. V was clipped by 3 bases and J by 4 bases; unmatched bases: 7. The CDR3: CASSDRGTGGSYGYTF. DNA for the CDR3: TGTGCCAGCAGTGACCGAGGGACAGGGGGAAGCTATGGCTACACCTTC.

The chain uses TRBV5-1 and TRBJ2-3; D remains unclear. The germline V gene encodes CDR1 SGHRS and CDR2 YFSETQ. The CDR3 is made up of 14 amino acids. The germline V and J ends were trimmed by 4 bases and 2 bases, with 11 bases remaining between them. The CDR3 loop reads CASSDQDATDTQYF. The CDR3 bases are TGCGCCAGCAGCGACCAGGATGCCACAGATACGCAGTATTTT. Drawing the rest from reference TRBV5-1 and TRBJ2-3, the complete variable domain is KAGVTQTPRYLIKTRGQQVTLSCSPISGHRSVSWYQQTPGQGLQFLFEYFSETQRNKGNFPGRFSGRQFSNSRSEMNVSTLELGDSALYLCASSDQDATDTQYFGPGTRLTVL.

This clone was seen a few times. This chain uses TRBV30 with TRBJ2-5; the match to TRBD1 covers 11 bases. CDR3 size: 13 residues. V lost 5 bases to trimming and J lost 2 bases; unmatched junction nucleotides: 1. Germline V lookup: CDR1 GTSNPN, CDR2 SVGIG (reference sequence). The CDR3: CAWRDRGQETQYF. The DNA of the CDR3 is TGTGCCTGGCGGGACAGGGGGCAAGAGACCCAGTACTTC.

V usage is TRBV11-2 and J usage is TRBJ1-1; D is unclear. Germline loops: CDR1 SGHAT, CDR2 FQNNGV. V was shortened by 5 bases and J by 1 base, with 8 bases between the two germline ends. The CDR3 totals 13 residues. The CDR3 DNA sequence: TGTGCCAGCAGCGCGCTCGGGAACACTGAAGCTTTCTTT. Amino acid sequence: CASSALGNTEAFF.

In this sample, this clone turned up a few times. V is TRBV30 and J is TRBJ1-5; D is perhaps TRBD1 (6 bases). Trimming removed 1 base at V and 7 bases at J, with 8 bases between. The CDR3 runs to 12 residues. The germline CDR1 and CDR2 sequences are GTSNPN and SVGIG (reference sequence). The CDR3 loop reads CAWSGQEQPQHF. In DNA form, the CDR3 reads TGTGCCTGGAGTGGACAGGAACAGCCCCAGCATTTT.

This clone appeared a few times. The rearrangement links TRBV29-1 to TRBJ2-7, with 10 nucleotides matching TRBD1. V shed 7 bases, J shed 2 bases, and the junction held 5 bases outside the gene matches. Germline V CDR1 and CDR2: SQVTM, ANQGSEA. This CDR3 comprises 13 residues. The CDR3 DNA sequence: TGCAGCGCCCGGGACAGGGGCCCCTACGAGCAGTACTTC. Its protein product is CSARDRGPYEQYF.

On this clone itself: Its ends do not fully match the called genes, so a read error is possible. Additional DNA sequences in this sample encode the identical CDR3. As DNA, the CDR3 is TGTGCTAGCAGCGGGACAGCTGGCAATCAGCCCCAGCATTTT. Protein sequence: CASSGTAGNQPQHF. The chain links TRBV9 to TRBJ1-5; 7 nucleotides match TRBD1. In germline, CDR1 is SGDLS, CDR2 YYNGEE. This CDR3 has 14 amino acids.